Below, one TCR beta chain is given with its context. The sample originates from a study of blood T cell repertoires in COVID-19. Methods used by the authors: It was from reference gene primer amplification that nucleated cell counts were estimated. TCRdb keeps only in-frame clones here, not all; method: immunoSEQ multiplex PCR. The DNA was the basis for D and trimming; V, J and clone size are from that table. The sample comprises roughly 150,000 clones, about 80% of which are singletons, and over 7% rests with the top ten. The sample taken for sequencing was peripheral blood. This sequence originates from a human donor in a cohort sampled during active COVID-19.

CDR3 sequence reads: CATSDTGRYNEQFF. CDR3 DNA: TGTGCCACCAGTGACACAGGGCGTTACAATGAGCAGTTCTTC. This chain links TRBV24-1 with TRBJ2-1, with TRBD1 as a possible D gene (6 bases). This CDR3 comprises 14 residues. Germline V gene sequence: CDR1 KGHDR, CDR2 SFDVKD. Trimming took 4 bases from V and 4 from J, leaving 10 bases between them.